This passage covers 32 T cell receptor beta chains from one sample sequenced in a study of tumor-infiltrating lymphocytes in primary liver carcinoma. Reverse transcription of about 500 ng total RNA with a constant-region primer produced TCR beta cDNA. Investigators got TCR beta libraries out of three nested multiplex PCR rounds, done with slightly modified ARM-PCR. Investigators reported that the first two PCR rounds, at about 11 cycles each, used TRBV1-TRBV30 forward primers with a C-beta reverse primer. MiXCR was run by TCRdb on the multiplex PCR reads, yielding one entry per CDR3 protein. The sample has about 21,000 distinct CDR3 sequences; 65% to 85% are singletons. Total RNA and DNA came together from 20-30 mg of bulk tissue without cell sorting. Source material: liver tumor tissue from sampling region 1. Subset in this sample: tumor region T1, superior pole. These receptor sequences come from a middle-aged man with primary liver carcinoma and hepatitis B virus infection.

A word on this clonotype: The missing conserved phenylalanine or tryptophan at the end of this CDR3 makes a read error likely. The limits of the CDR3 on the DNA are not certain, so only TCRdb's listed CDR3 is given. This chain uses TRBV10-3 with TRBJ1-5. Germline loops: CDR1 ENHRY, CDR2 SYGVKD. The CDR3 comprises 14 residues, both ends counted. The CDR3 loop reads CAISEHEGDQPQHL.

This sequence joins TRBV10-3 and TRBJ1-1, with a possible D match to TRBD1 (5 bases). V lost 4 bases and J 13 bases, leaving 19 bases between the germline ends. In germline, CDR1 is ENHRY, CDR2 SYGVKD. This CDR3 is 13 amino acids long. CDR3 nucleotide sequence: TGTGCCATCAGTGGCACAATGGACACTGATGTTTTCTTT. Translated: CAISGTMDTDVFF.

On this clonotype itself: The CDR3 ends on some other residue instead of the conserved phenylalanine or tryptophan, so this is likely a read error. The chain has TRBV11-2 and TRBJ2-3; D gene ambiguous. This CDR3 is built from 13 residues. CDR1 and CDR2 from the germline V gene are SGHAT and FQNNGV. CDR3 loop: CAGSLISTDTQYL. The CDR3 DNA reads as TGTGCCGGCAGCTTGATTAGCACAGATACACAGTATTTG.

This clonotype is medium-sized. This chain links TRBV4-1 with TRBJ1-3, with D unclear. V dropped 2 bases and J dropped 8 bases, with 4 bases sitting between them. From germline, CDR1 is MGHRA and CDR2 YSYEKL. CDR3 size: 11 residues. The CDR3 spells CASSQSDTIYF. The DNA for the CDR3 is TGCGCCAGCAGCCAATCGGACACCATATATTTT.

Turning to this clonotype: Since no conserved phenylalanine or tryptophan closes the CDR3, a read error is the likely cause. The chain links TRBV11-2 to TRBJ2-3, with 7 bases identical to TRBD1. CDR1 and CDR2 from the germline V gene are SGHAT and FQNNGV. The CDR3 extends over 16 amino acids. The DNA for the CDR3 is TGTGCCAGCAACTTAGAGGGGGCCACGGGCACAGATACGCAGTATCTT. Its translation: CASNLEGATGTDTQYL.

On this clonotype: A junction end diverges from the germline sequence, so it may reflect a read error. The V gene is TRBV11-2, the J gene TRBJ2-5, with 7 bases identical to TRBD1. Germline assignment: CDR1 SGHAT and CDR2 FQNNGV. CDR3 length equals 13 residues. The CDR3 DNA sequence: TGTGACAGCAGCCAGACAGGGCAAGAAACCCACTACTTC. It is translated as CDSSQTGQETHYF.

The V and J genes are TRBV6-1 and TRBJ2-1; 9 bases agree with TRBD2. Germline V gene lookup returns CDR1 MNHNS and CDR2 SASEGT. V was pared by 7 bases and J by 7 bases, with 20 bases of the junction left unmatched. There are 18 residues in the CDR3. The CDR3 region is CASNVVGGGGGIENEQFF. CDR3 DNA: TGTGCCAGCAATGTCGTAGGGGGCGGGGGGGGAATAGAAAATGAGCAGTTCTTC.

This clonotype has only a few counts. Because the CDR3 is missing its conserved closing phenylalanine or tryptophan, this is likely a read error. The chain recombines TRBV30 with TRBJ2-7, with D tentatively TRBD1 or TRBD2 (5 bases each). The CDR3 is 12 amino acids. Germline CDR1 is GTSNPN and CDR2 is SVGIG (reference sequence). CDR3 amino acids: CAWSVRDHKQYL. Written as DNA, the CDR3 is TGTGCTTGGAGCGTCAGGGACCACAAGCAGTACTTA.

A word on this clonotype: At one boundary the junction diverges from the germline segment, which might be a read error. The chain has TRBV27 and TRBJ2-7; D call uncertain. CDR3 length: 12 residues. Germline assignment: CDR1 MNHEY and CDR2 SMNVEV (reference sequence). The CDR3 coding sequence is TGTGCCTGCAGTTCTAAACTCTACGAGCAGTACTTT. This codes for CACSSKLYEQYF.

Concerning this clonotype: An end of the junction does not agree with germline; a read error may underlie this. This rearrangement joins TRBV4-3 to TRBJ2-7; D may be TRBD2 (6 bases). Germline-derived CDR1 and CDR2 are LGHNA and YSLEER. There are 15 residues in the CDR3. The CDR3 loop reads CASSQDSGTPYGQYF. CDR3 in DNA: TGCGCCAGCAGCCAAGATAGTGGGACTCCCTACGGGCAGTACTTC.

With respect to this clonotype: Given a much more abundant clone one base away, this may be a read error. V is TRBV7-2 and J is TRBJ1-1, with unresolved D. The CDR3 length is 14 residues. The germline V gene has CDR1 SGHTA and CDR2 FQGNSA. Trimming took off 4 bases at V and 1 base at J, with 10 bases between the two ends. CDR3 in DNA: TGTGCCAGCAGCTCCGGCCTTGCGAACACTGAAGCTTTCTTT. It specifies CASSSGLANTEAFF.

About this clonotype itself: This CDR3 is missing its conserved last phenylalanine or tryptophan, likely due to a read error. CDR3 nucleotides: TGCACCAGCAGCCTCGTTGGCACAGATACGCAGTATTAT. Its translation is CTSSLVGTDTQYY. V usage is TRBV5-1 and J usage is TRBJ2-3; D is undetermined. CDR3 length equals 13 residues. In germline, CDR1 is SGHRS, CDR2 YFSETQ.

About this clonotype itself: Because the CDR3 is missing its conserved closing phenylalanine or tryptophan, this is likely a read error. The CDR3 loop is CAITKRSRPAGGFSYEQYL. The CDR3 coding sequence is TGTGCCATCACCAAACGATCGAGACCAGCGGGAGGGTTCTCCTACGAGCAGTACTTG. The chain has TRBV10-3 and TRBJ2-7, with TRBD2 identical over 10 bases. Trimming took 7 bases from V and 0 from J; bases not matched to a gene: 18. The CDR3 runs 19 residues. CDR1 is ENHRY and CDR2 is SYGVKD in the germline V gene.

A word on this clonotype: Lacking the conserved final phenylalanine or tryptophan, this CDR3 likely reflects a read error. The limits of the CDR3 on the DNA are not certain, so only TCRdb's listed CDR3 is given. The V and J genes are TRBV7-9 and TRBJ1-2; no check of the table's D call, TRBD1, against the DNA was made. Germline V gene data show CDR1 as SEHNR and CDR2 as FQNEAQ (reference sequence). The CDR3 totals 16 residues, both ends included. CDR3 residues: CASSPEGRLSQYGYTI.

The rearrangement uses TRBV10-3 and TRBJ1-1; D ambiguous. Per germline, CDR1 ENHRY and CDR2 SYGVKD. The CDR3 runs 13 residues. The V end lost 9 bases, the J end lost 4 bases, and 15 bases lay between the germline ends. CDR3 sequence: CAIMQEFSTEAFF. The CDR3 coding sequence is TGTGCCATTATGCAGGAATTCAGCACTGAAGCTTTCTTT.

On this clonotype itself: This clone may be a read error of a much larger clone one base away. The CDR3: CASSFQGGPNGQFF. The DNA of the CDR3 is TGCGCCAGCAGTTTTCAGGGAGGGCCCAATGGGCAGTTCTTC. This sequence joins TRBV12-3 or TRBV12-4 and TRBJ2-1; 7 nucleotides align to TRBD2. The CDR3 runs 14 residues.

In regard to this clonotype: This CDR3 fails to terminate in the conserved phenylalanine or tryptophan, so it likely reflects a read error. The rearrangement uses TRBV10-3 and TRBJ2-4; D possibly uses TRBD1 or TRBD2 (5 bases each). Germline-derived CDR1 and CDR2 are ENHRY and SYGVKD. CDR3 length equals 14 residues. This CDR3 reads CVISDRDEKSIQYL. The DNA for the CDR3 is TGTGTCATAAGTGACCGGGACGAGAAAAGCATTCAGTACTTG.

The chain has TRBV29-1 and TRBJ1-2, with D unresolved. The CDR3 is 14 residues long. V shed 3 bases and J shed 7 bases, with 18 bases lying between them. Germline CDR1 is SQVTM and CDR2 is ANQGSEA. Here the CDR3 DNA reads TGCAGCGTTGAGTCTCGGAGGGATTCAACTGGCTACACCTTC. Translation: CSVESRRDSTGYTF.

Note on this clonotype: One end of the junction fails to match germline, which may point to a read error. In DNA, the CDR3 is TGCGCCAGCAGCTTGGGCAGTTCCTCCTACAATGAGCAGTGCTTC. Its protein is CASSLGSSSYNEQCF. The rearrangement links TRBV5-1 to TRBJ2-1, with unresolved D. The CDR3 has 15 residues. The germline CDR1 and CDR2 sequences are SGHRS and YFSETQ.

This clonotype was detected only a few times. The genes are TRBV6-2 or TRBV6-3 and TRBJ2-7, with TRBD1 identical over 10 bases. The CDR3 is 17 residues long. Germline CDR1 and CDR2: MNHEY and SVGEGT. The V segment lost 5 bases and the J segment 2 bases; nucleotides outside the gene matches: 12. CDR3 amino acids: CASSPNSQGQGAYEQYF. Written as DNA, the CDR3 is TGTGCCAGCAGTCCCAACTCCCAAGGACAGGGGGCCTACGAGCAGTACTTC.

The table lists this clonotype with a few counts. The chain employs TRBV20-1 and TRBJ2-7; 11 nucleotides line up with TRBD2. The ends lost 7 bases at V and 0 bases at J; junction bases unmatched: 8. The CDR3 covers 15 residues. Germline V CDR1 and CDR2: DFQATT, SNEGSKA (reference sequence). CDR3 in DNA: TGCAGTGGCGAGCCCGGGACTAGCGGCTCCTACGAGCAGTACTTC. It codes for CSGEPGTSGSYEQYF.

On this clonotype: Germline and junction disagree at one end, which may indicate a read error. The chain combines TRBV12-3 or TRBV12-4 with TRBJ2-1, with 10 bases identical to TRBD2. CDR3 length equals 14 residues. The CDR3 spells CARRAGGTHNEQLF. CDR3 coding DNA: TGTGCCAGGAGAGCGGGAGGGACACACAATGAGCAGCTCTTC.

About this clonotype itself: One end of the junction fails to match germline, which may point to a read error. The rearrangement links TRBV4-2 to TRBJ2-1; a possible D gene is TRBD2 (6 bases). Germline V gives CDR1 LGHNA, CDR2 YNFKEQ. This CDR3 region has 15 residues. The CDR3 sequence: CASSQELAGAYERFF. Written as DNA, the CDR3 is TGTGCCAGCAGCCAAGAACTAGCAGGAGCCTATGAGCGGTTCTTC.

Here the CDR3 DNA reads TGTGCTAATGCAGACCAACTAAGAGTGCATACGCAGTATTTT. As protein: CANADQLRVHTQYF. The chain couples TRBV12-5 to TRBJ2-3; no clear D gene. The V end was cut by 10 bases, the J end by 7 bases, with 21 bases between. Germline CDR1 is LGHNT and CDR2 is FRNRAP. CDR3 length: 14 amino acids.

As for this clonotype: Given a much more abundant clone one base away, this may be a read error. The chain is built from TRBV7-3 and TRBJ2-5, with D possibly TRBD2 on 6 matching bases. The germline gives CDR1 SGHTA, CDR2 FQGTGA. CDR3 length: 17 amino acids. The CDR3 bases are TGTGTCACCTTCCCGAGGGGTAGCGGAAAATTTCAAGAGACCCAGTACTTC. This translates into CVTFPRGSGKFQETQYF.

Remarks on this clonotype: Possible read error: a much larger clone is one base away. The CDR3 ends on some other residue instead of the conserved phenylalanine or tryptophan, so this is likely a read error. This chain uses TRBV7-3 with TRBJ2-1; 7 bases are shared with TRBD2. Germline CDR1 is SGHTA and CDR2 is FQGTGA. V lost 6 bases and J lost 4; bases outside the gene matches: 9. CDR3 length: 15 residues. The CDR3 bases are TGTGCCAGCAGTGAGGGGAGGGGAGGGTACAATGAGCAGTTCTCC. This encodes CASSEGRGGYNEQFS.

The CDR3 reads CAISDSASTDTQYF. The CDR3 bases are TGTGCCATAAGTGACTCGGCTAGCACAGATACGCAGTATTTT. The rearrangement joins TRBV6-4 to TRBJ2-3; no clear D gene. The V and J ends lost 10 bases and 0 bases respectively, with 14 bases between them. The CDR3 runs 14 residues. Germline-derived CDR1 and CDR2 are MRHNA and SNTAGT.

This sequence joins TRBV11-2 and TRBJ2-5; D is uncertain. Trimming took off 6 bases at V and 2 bases at J, with 19 bases between the two ends. CDR3 size: 16 residues. Germline V gives CDR1 SGHAT, CDR2 FQNNGV. CDR3 coding DNA: TGTGCCAGCAGATCCCGGGTCTCGGCCCATCAAGAGACCCAGTACTTC. Translation: CASRSRVSAHQETQYF.

Of note for this clonotype: A much larger clone sits a single nucleotide away, making a read error possible. The chain links TRBV19 to TRBJ2-3; tentative D call: TRBD2 (6 bases). V lost 3 bases to trimming and J lost 8 bases, with 9 bases between them. This CDR3 region has 12 residues. The germline V gene encodes CDR1 LNHDA and CDR2 SQIVND (reference sequence). The CDR3 coding sequence is TGTGCCAGTAGTATGACCGGGGGTACGCAGTATTTT. Protein product: CASSMTGGTQYF.

Regarding this clonotype: A much larger clone differs from this one at a single base, so this may be a read error. V and J are TRBV11-1 and TRBJ2-7; 7 bases are shared with TRBD2. After removal of 5 bases from V and 2 bases from J, the junction contained 9 bases not matched to a gene. Germline V lookup: CDR1 SGHAT, CDR2 FQDESV (reference sequence). This CDR3 contains 15 residues. The CDR3: CASSNCGRNTYEQYF. The CDR3 DNA sequence: TGTGCCAGCAGCAATTGCGGGAGAAATACCTACGAGCAGTACTTC. Full variable domain (remainder filled in from reference TRBV11-1 and TRBJ2-7): EAEVAQSPRYKITEKSQAVAFWCDPISGHATLYWYRQILGQGPELLVQFQDESVVDDSQLPKDRFSAERLKGVDSTLKIQPAELGDSAMYLCASSNCGRNTYEQYFGPGTRLTVT.

As to this clonotype: At one of its ends the junction is not consistent with the germline gene, which may arise from a read error. V gene TRBV5-1 combines with J gene TRBJ2-1; a weak D match, TRBD2 (7 bases). Germline CDR1 SGHRS, CDR2 YFSETQ. CDR3 size: 15 residues. The CDR3 bases are TGCGCCAGCAGCGCCTCAAGGGGGGGCCGGGATGAGCAGCTCTTC. Protein sequence: CASSASRGGRDEQLF.

This clonotype was found many times. The junction differs from germline at one of its ends, possibly a read error. The chain is built from TRBV6-1 and TRBJ2-7, with a weak D call TRBD2 (5 bases). This CDR3 has 13 amino acids. The V gene's germline CDR1 is MNHNS and CDR2 SASEGT. The CDR3, as DNA: TGTGCCAGCAGTGAACCGGGGTGGGAAGAGCGGTACTTC. Encoded protein: CASSEPGWEERYF.